This T cell receptor (beta chain) was sequenced for a study of blood T cell repertoires in COVID-19. Study summary: The United States, Italy and Spain supplied acute and convalescent COVID-19 samples. PBMCs, B-cell-depleted T cells, or T cells provided the cDNA or gDNA that made up the material.

As originally analysed: Cell counts per sample came from amplifying reference gene primers. Here immunoSEQ multiplex PCR was the method, and the copy in TCRdb shows in-frame clones only, minus some. D and trimming come from the DNA, and the V and J calls and clone size come from that table. The sample holds about 200,000 clones, over 70% seen once. The CDR3 has 16 amino acids. Germline V gene data show CDR1 as LGHDT and CDR2 as YNNKEL (reference sequence). Trimming pared 3 bases from V and 6 bases from J, leaving 18 bases between. The rearrangement uses TRBV3-1 (or the pseudogene TRBV3-2) and TRBJ2-1, with a weak D call TRBD1 (6 bases). Sequencing was done on a sample of peripheral blood. The clonotype was recovered from a man aged 40-49 years with acute or convalescent COVID-19. The CDR3 reads CASSQESGVEVNEQFF. CDR3 sequence (DNA): TGTGCCAGCAGCCAGGAGTCAGGGGTCGAAGTCAATGAGCAGTTCTTC.